This record covers a single T cell receptor beta chain. This sample is drawn from a study of blood T cells in healthy people across ages. It was with a sample-barcoded 5' primer and a J-beta primer mix that a second PCR of roughly 7 to 12 cycles was run. A single record per CDR3 protein comes from TCRdb applying MiXCR to the 5' RACE reads. The sample holds approximately 680,000 distinct CDR3 sequences, less than 40% seen once. Sequencing was carried out using blood. The clonotype comes from a woman older than 75 in good health.

CDR3 sequence: CASSIDGLYGYTF. The CDR3 bases are TGTGCCAGCAGCATCGACGGCCTCTATGGCTACACCTTC. The chain employs TRBV11-1 and TRBJ1-2; D remains unclear. The V and J ends lost 5 bases and 4 bases respectively, with 11 bases between them. This CDR3 is 13 amino acids long. Germline lookup yields CDR1 SGHAT and CDR2 FQDESV (reference sequence).